This T cell receptor (beta chain) was documented in a study of vaccination and CD4 T cells after COVID-19. Time point denoted: late sampling 161 to 241 days after vaccination in three convalescent patients. The treatment: roughly 11-day PBMC culture with coronavirus spike peptide pools or control peptides (ViraFEST assay). In this sample, this clonotype turned up a few times. Its antigen is still unknown. With the Oncomine TCR Beta short-read assay, DNA from cultured CD4+ T cells was sequenced. TCRdb re-called the PCR reads with MiXCR, one entry per CDR3 protein. The sample carries 18,000 or so distinct CDR3 sequences, 44% recorded once. The CDR3 is 13 residues long. V was cut by 5 bases and J by 5 bases, with 11 bases left in between. Germline V gives CDR1 KGHDR, CDR2 SFDVKD.

The TCR sequence derives from a human donor who had recovered from COVID-19. The sequencing used CD4+ T cells from blood, cultured in vitro, collected about 7 months after SARS-CoV-2 vaccination. The V and J genes are TRBV24-1 and TRBJ2-5; D uncertain. The CDR3 bases are TGTGCCACCAGTGCCACAGCCTGGGAGACCCAGTACTTC. Translating it yields CATSATAWETQYF.